Listed here are 22 T cell receptor beta chains from one sample, sequenced in a study of regulatory T cells in long-lasting Graves disease. Time point defined: newly diagnosed GD, antithyroid drugs for less than 3 months. The authors made the TCR library using RNA they extracted from PBMCs. Arm-PCR of CDR3 regions and iRepertoire HTBI primers were the basis on which TCR beta libraries were built. MiXCR, applied by TCRdb to the multiplex PCR reads, yields one record per CDR3 protein. The repertoire holds about 400,000 distinct CDR3 sequences, with less than 20% as singletons. This material consisted of peripheral blood mononuclear cells (PBMCs), taken at new diagnosis, from a patient treated with antithyroid drugs. The origin of the receptors is a female donor with Graves disease.

The chain has TRBV11-2 and TRBJ2-5; unclear D gene. The V end was cut by 6 bases, the J end by 3 bases, with 11 bases between. The CDR3 runs to 13 residues. From germline, CDR1 is SGHAT and CDR2 FQNNGV. CDR3 nucleotides: TGTGCCAGCAGTTTAAGCGCCGAAGAGACCCAGTACTTC. Residues: CASSLSAEETQYF.

This clonotype showed up many times. This chain connects TRBV7-9 to TRBJ1-6; the match to TRBD1 covers 9 bases. The CDR3 has 14 amino acids. Unmatched junction bases numbered 4, after V lost 4 bases and J lost 9 bases. The germline V gene has CDR1 SEHNR and CDR2 FQNEAQ (reference sequence). CDR3 residues: CASSSGQGSSPLHF. The DNA for the CDR3 is TGTGCCAGCAGCTCGGGACAGGGTAGTTCACCCCTCCACTTT.

This clonotype was detected many times. The genes are TRBV11-3 and TRBJ2-5, with TRBD2 as a possible D gene (6 bases). Trimming cost V 4 bases and J 3 bases, with 9 bases left between them. Germline V gene sequence: CDR1 SGHNT, CDR2 YENEEA. CDR3 length: 13 amino acids. CDR3 sequence (DNA): TGTGCCAGCAGCTCGACGGGGGAAGAGACCCAGTACTTC. Amino acids: CASSSTGEETQYF.

This clonotype was seen ten or more times. The CDR3 DNA reads TGTGCCAGCAGCACGTCTAGCGGGAGGTACAATGAGCAGTTCTTC. Translated, it gives CASSTSSGRYNEQFF. This rearrangement joins TRBV7-2 to TRBJ2-1; 11 bases align to TRBD2. Germline assignment: CDR1 SGHTA and CDR2 FQGNSA. The length of the CDR3 is 15 residues. The ends lost 5 bases at V and 4 bases at J; junction bases unmatched: 4.

This clonotype was seen only a few times. The CDR3: CASSILRGAKNIQYF. CDR3 bases: TGTGCCAGTAGTATTTTGAGGGGAGCCAAAAACATTCAGTACTTC. This chain joins TRBV19 and TRBJ2-4, with D perhaps assigned TRBD1 or TRBD2 (5 bases each). Germline values: CDR1 LNHDA, CDR2 SQIVND (reference sequence). With 3 bases removed from V and 0 bases from J, the gap between germline ends came to 9 bases. The CDR3 covers 15 residues. Supplemented by reference TRBV19 and TRBJ2-4, the full variable domain reads DGGITQSPKYLFRKEGQNVTLSCEQNLNHDAMYWYRQDPGQGLRLIYYSQIVNDFQKGDIAEGYSVSREKKESFPLTVTSAQKNPTAFYLCASSILRGAKNIQYFGAGTRLSVL.

This clonotype came up many times. The J gene is TRBJ1-1, the V gene TRBV7-2, with D maybe TRBD1 (5 bases). The V end was cut by 4 bases, the J end by 4 bases, with 16 bases between. The CDR3 covers 15 residues. Germline CDR1 reads SGHTA; CDR2 reads FQGNSA. In DNA, the CDR3 is TGTGCCAGCAGCTCCAATCTCGGGGGGACCACTGAAGCTTTCTTT. This sequence encodes CASSSNLGGTTEAFF. The variable domain in full, with the rest retrieved from reference TRBV7-2 and TRBJ1-1, is GAGVSQSPSNKVTEKGKDVELRCDPISGHTALYWYRQSLGQGLEFLIYFQGNSAPDKSGLPSDRFSAERTGGSVSTLTIQRTQQEDSAVYLCASSSNLGGTTEAFFGQGTRLTVV.

At least ten counts were recorded for this clonotype. V gene TRBV10-2 combines with J gene TRBJ2-6; D gene ambiguous. The V and J ends lost 0 bases and 0 bases respectively, with 15 bases between them. CDR1 WSHSY and CDR2 SAAADI come from the germline V gene. The length of the CDR3 is 19 residues. The CDR3 region is CASSESMVALSSGANVLTF. The CDR3 DNA sequence: TGCGCCAGCAGTGAGTCGATGGTAGCTCTTAGCTCTGGGGCCAACGTCCTGACTTTC.

This clonotype was seen at least ten times. This chain joins TRBV24-1 and TRBJ2-1; D possibly corresponds to TRBD1 (5 bases). Trimming pared 1 base from V and 7 bases from J, leaving 13 bases between. Germline V gives CDR1 KGHDR, CDR2 SFDVKD. The CDR3 is made up of 15 amino acids. This CDR3 reads CATSDFRQFRNEQFF. The CDR3 coding sequence is TGTGCCACCAGTGATTTCCGACAGTTTAGGAATGAGCAGTTCTTC.

This clonotype was seen repeatedly, ten times or more. J is TRBJ2-3 and V is TRBV27, with D possibly TRBD2 on 5 matching bases. Trimming took off 3 bases at V and 4 bases at J, with 20 bases between the two ends. CDR3 length: 17 amino acids. Looked up from germline, CDR1 is MNHEY and CDR2 is SMNVEV (reference sequence). The CDR3 reads CASSFSIPRALPDTQYF. In DNA, the CDR3 is TGTGCCAGCAGTTTCTCGATCCCGAGGGCCCTCCCAGATACGCAGTATTTT.

The V gene is TRBV9, the J gene TRBJ2-5; the D is unclear. The CDR3 sequence is 14 residues long. Germline CDR1 SGDLS, CDR2 YYNGEE. V was shortened by 4 bases and J by 4 bases, with 14 bases between the two germline ends. CDR3 coding DNA: TGTGCCAGCAGCCAAGGGCAGCCGGGAGAGACCCAGTACTTC. It encodes CASSQGQPGETQYF.

At least ten counts were recorded for this clonotype. This chain links TRBV7-2 with TRBJ1-5, with 7 bases lining up with TRBD1. The CDR3 sequence is 14 residues long. Germline V lookup: CDR1 SGHTA, CDR2 FQGNSA. V lost 5 bases, J lost 5 bases, and 6 bases stayed unmatched. The CDR3 reads CASSLAGGHQPQHF. The CDR3 DNA follows: TGTGCCAGCAGCCTCGCAGGGGGGCATCAGCCCCAGCATTTT.

At least ten counts were recorded for this clonotype. The chain has TRBV2 and TRBJ1-1; D unresolved. The germline gives CDR1 SNHLY, CDR2 FYNNEI. The length of the CDR3 is 13 residues. The V and J ends lost 8 bases and 0 bases respectively, with 10 bases between them. The CDR3 reads CASGEEMNTEAFF. The CDR3 DNA is TGTGCCAGCGGGGAAGAAATGAACACTGAAGCTTTCTTT. Full variable domain (outside the CDR3, taken from reference TRBV2 and TRBJ1-1): EPEVTQTPSHQVTQMGQEVILRCVPISNHLYFYWYRQILGQKVEFLVSFYNNEISEKSEIFDDQFSVERPDGSNFTLKIRSTKLEDSAMYFCASGEEMNTEAFFGQGTRLTVV.

This clonotype came up many times. The CDR3 nucleotides are TGTGCCACCAGTGATGGGACAGGGGATGGCTACACCTTC. Translation gives CATSDGTGDGYTF. The gene calls are TRBV24-1 and TRBJ1-2; 10 positions match TRBD1. V lost 3 bases and J lost 6; bases outside the gene matches: 0. CDR3 size: 13 residues. Germline V gene data show CDR1 as KGHDR and CDR2 as SFDVKD.

The chain combines TRBV6-2 or TRBV6-3 with TRBJ1-1; D is perhaps TRBD1 (6 bases). From germline, CDR1 is MNHEY and CDR2 SVGEGT. V lost 5 bases and J 5 bases, leaving 15 bases between the germline ends. This CDR3 has 14 residues. The DNA for the CDR3 is TGTGCCAGCAGTCAACAGGGTTCATGGACTGAAGCTTTCTTT. This codes for CASSQQGSWTEAFF.

There are many counts of this clonotype. The chain has TRBV7-8 and TRBJ1-1, with no clear D. The CDR3 is made up of 13 amino acids. V was clipped by 1 base and J by 6 bases, with 9 bases between them. Germline CDR1 SGHVS, CDR2 FQNEAQ. The CDR3 DNA follows: TGTGCCAGCAGCTTAGGAGCGGGAGCTGAAGCTTTCTTT. Translation gives CASSLGAGAEAFF.

This clonotype was seen at least ten times. The V call is TRBV20-1, the J call TRBJ1-2, with TRBD1 matching 12 bases. J was trimmed by 2 bases and V by 5 bases; bases with no gene match: 9. Germline values: CDR1 DFQATT, CDR2 SNEGSKA (reference sequence). This CDR3 is built from 16 residues. The chain's CDR3 is CSAPGTGGIGNYGYTF. The CDR3 nucleotides read TGCAGTGCTCCCGGGACAGGGGGCATCGGAAACTATGGCTACACCTTC.

The chain has TRBV6-1 and TRBJ2-1, with D uncertain. CDR1 and CDR2 (germline): MNHNS, SASEGT. The CDR3 is 12 residues long. V lost 2 bases and J 12 bases, leaving 11 bases between the germline ends. The DNA for the CDR3 is TGTGCCAGCAGTGAATCATTAATGCTGCAGTTCTTC. It codes for CASSESLMLQFF.

The chain has TRBV9 and TRBJ2-1; TRBD2 might be the D (7 bases). Looked up from germline, CDR1 is SGDLS and CDR2 is YYNGEE. The CDR3 extends over 14 amino acids. Trimming left V 6 bases short and J 5 bases short, with 15 bases between. CDR3 loop: CASTSGGGHNEQFF. The CDR3 coding sequence is TGTGCCAGCACCTCGGGGGGCGGTCACAATGAGCAGTTCTTC.

This clonotype showed up many times. The chain carries TRBV12-3 or TRBV12-4 and TRBJ2-2, with TRBD1 matching 10 bases. Unmatched junction bases numbered 3, after V lost 4 bases and J lost 4 bases. The CDR3 runs 15 residues. The DNA of the CDR3 is TGTGCCAGCAGTTACCGGGACAGGGGCACCGGGGAGCTGTTTTTT. It encodes CASSYRDRGTGELFF.

In its sample, this clonotype was seen many times. V gene TRBV6-1 combines with J gene TRBJ2-1, with D unresolved. V lost 5 bases and J lost 0, with 8 bases in between. The CDR3 has 14 amino acids. CDR1 is MNHNS, CDR2 SASEGT, per germline. This CDR3 reads CASSNGSSYNEQFF. The CDR3 coding sequence is TGTGCCAGCAGTAACGGCAGCTCCTACAATGAGCAGTTCTTC.

This clonotype was found many times. The chain uses TRBV4-1 and TRBJ1-5; D unresolved. Trimming stripped 0 bases from V and 13 bases from J, with 19 bases between. The germline CDR1 and CDR2 sequences are MGHRA and YSYEKL. This CDR3 comprises 15 residues. The CDR3 coding sequence is TGCGCCAGCAGCCAAGAAAACGAATCTCCACACACGCAGCATTTT. This codes for CASSQENESPHTQHF.

This clonotype was seen repeatedly, ten times or more. The rearrangement links TRBV4-1 to TRBJ2-7; D assignment may be TRBD1 or TRBD2 (5 bases each). V was trimmed by 0 bases and J by 6 bases, leaving 12 bases between them. The germline V gene encodes CDR1 MGHRA and CDR2 YSYEKL. The CDR3 spans 14 residues. CDR3 sequence reads: CASSQDRVGGEQYF. The CDR3 nucleotides are TGCGCCAGCAGCCAAGACAGGGTCGGAGGCGAGCAGTACTTC.